This entry lists 10 T cell receptor beta chains sequenced from one sample in a study of OX40 agonist ivuxolimab in advanced cancers. TCRdb's copy holds only in-frame clones and misses some; the assay was immunoSEQ multiplex PCR. The sample shows fewer than 95,000 clones, about 90% of them seen only once. The sample in question was CD4+ or CD8+ T cells sorted from blood, obtained in a trial of the OX40 agonist ivuxolimab. The source of these receptors is an adult with an advanced solid tumor such as melanoma, head and neck, liver or kidney cancer.

V gene TRBV29-1 combines with J gene TRBJ2-1, with D perhaps TRBD1 (5 bases). The ends were cut back, 2 bases at V and 7 bases at J, with 15 bases in the middle. The CDR3 totals 14 residues. Germline values: CDR1 SQVTM, CDR2 ANQGSEA. Written as DNA, the CDR3 is TGCAGCGTTGAAAGGTGGCAGGGCGGTAATGAGCAGTTCTTC. This translates into CSVERWQGGNEQFF.

The chain carries TRBV14 and TRBJ1-1; 10 bases agree with TRBD1. With V trimmed by 5 bases and J by 5 bases, 8 bases remained unmatched. CDR1 is SGHDN and CDR2 is FVKESK in the germline V gene. The CDR3 runs to 15 residues. CDR3 loop: CASSSDRGRGTEAFF. The CDR3 DNA reads TGTGCCAGCAGCTCAGACAGGGGGCGCGGAACTGAAGCTTTCTTT.

The chain combines TRBV5-1 with TRBJ2-2; 8 bases fit TRBD1. The germline gives CDR1 SGHRS, CDR2 YFSETQ. The CDR3 totals 16 residues. V was clipped by 2 bases and J by 4 bases; unmatched bases: 7. Written as DNA, the CDR3 is TGCGCCAGCAGCTTTTGGGGACAGGACCTCACCGGGGAGCTGTTTTTT. This gives the protein CASSFWGQDLTGELFF.

This chain connects TRBV7-9 to TRBJ2-5; tentative D call: TRBD1 (6 bases). Trimming left V 2 bases short and J 5 bases short, with 9 bases between. Per germline, CDR1 SEHNR and CDR2 FQNEAQ (reference sequence). The CDR3 sequence is 13 residues long. The CDR3 spells CASSLITGETQYF. The CDR3 DNA follows: TGTGCCAGCAGCTTAATCACAGGGGAGACCCAGTACTTC.

The chain couples TRBV19 to TRBJ2-5; TRBD1 might be the D (6 bases). Trimming removed 6 bases from V and 4 bases from J, with 12 bases in between. Germline V lookup: CDR1 LNHDA, CDR2 SQIVND (reference sequence). This CDR3 is built from 13 residues. This chain's CDR3 is CASSRIRGETQYF. The DNA for the CDR3 is TGTGCCAGTAGCCGAATCAGGGGAGAGACCCAGTACTTC.

This chain joins TRBV5-5 and TRBJ2-7; no clear D. The CDR3 contains 15 residues. Trimming removed 4 bases from V and 2 bases from J, with 16 bases in between. CDR1 is SGHKS, CDR2 YYEKEE, per germline (reference sequence). Here the CDR3 reads CASSLYGHGAYEQYF. The CDR3 DNA sequence: TGTGCCAGCAGCCTTTACGGGCACGGTGCCTACGAGCAGTACTTC.

A single count supports this clone. The DNA of the CDR3 is TGTGCCAGCAGCTTAGGCGATAGCGGCACAGATACGCAGTATTTT. This translates into CASSLGDSGTDTQYF. The chain is built from TRBV7-9 and TRBJ2-3, with a weak D call TRBD2 (5 bases). Deletions cut 1 base from V and 1 base from J, with 9 bases between. The germline V gene encodes CDR1 SEHNR and CDR2 FQNEAQ (reference sequence). CDR3 length equals 15 residues.

This clone was found once. This CDR3 fails to terminate in the conserved phenylalanine or tryptophan, so it likely reflects a read error. The chain carries TRBV5-6 and TRBJ1-2; no definite D call. The CDR3 sequence is 12 residues long. V lost 4 bases and J 6 bases, leaving 10 bases between the germline ends. Germline V lookup: CDR1 SGHDT, CDR2 YYEEEE. The CDR3 DNA reads TGTGCCAGCAGCCCCCGGCCGGATGGCTACACCCTC. It yields the protein CASSPRPDGYTL.

This clone has a single count. The rearrangement joins TRBV27 to TRBJ2-6, with D perhaps TRBD2 (7 bases). The V end was cut by 2 bases, the J end by 0 bases, with 11 bases between. There are 17 residues in the CDR3. CDR1 is MNHEY, CDR2 SMNVEV, per germline (reference sequence). The CDR3 protein is CASSLAGALSGANVLTF. CDR3 coding DNA: TGTGCCAGCAGTTTAGCGGGGGCCCTCTCTGGGGCCAACGTCCTGACTTTC.

The chain couples TRBV27 to TRBJ2-7; 12 positions agree with TRBD2. V was clipped by 8 bases and J by 7 bases; unmatched bases: 12. CDR3 size: 15 residues. Germline lookup yields CDR1 MNHEY and CDR2 SMNVEV (reference sequence). The CDR3: CASGRGLAGGPEQYF. The DNA of the CDR3 is TGTGCCAGCGGCCGGGGGCTAGCGGGGGGGCCGGAGCAGTACTTC.